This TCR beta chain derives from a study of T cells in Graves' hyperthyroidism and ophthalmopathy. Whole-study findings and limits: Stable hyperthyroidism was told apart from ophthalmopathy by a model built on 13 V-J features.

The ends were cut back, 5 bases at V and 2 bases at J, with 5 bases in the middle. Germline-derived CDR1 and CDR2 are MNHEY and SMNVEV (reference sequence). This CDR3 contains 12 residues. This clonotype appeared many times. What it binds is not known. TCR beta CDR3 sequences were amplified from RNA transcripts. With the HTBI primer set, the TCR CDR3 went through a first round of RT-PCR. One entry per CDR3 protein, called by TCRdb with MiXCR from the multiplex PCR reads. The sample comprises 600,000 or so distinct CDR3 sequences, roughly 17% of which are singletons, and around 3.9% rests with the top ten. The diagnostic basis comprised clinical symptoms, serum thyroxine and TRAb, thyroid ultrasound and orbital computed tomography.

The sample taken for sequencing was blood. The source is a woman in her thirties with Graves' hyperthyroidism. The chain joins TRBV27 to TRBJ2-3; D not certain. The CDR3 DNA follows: TGTGCCAGCAGTGGCGCCACAGATACGCAGTATTTT. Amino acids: CASSGATDTQYF.